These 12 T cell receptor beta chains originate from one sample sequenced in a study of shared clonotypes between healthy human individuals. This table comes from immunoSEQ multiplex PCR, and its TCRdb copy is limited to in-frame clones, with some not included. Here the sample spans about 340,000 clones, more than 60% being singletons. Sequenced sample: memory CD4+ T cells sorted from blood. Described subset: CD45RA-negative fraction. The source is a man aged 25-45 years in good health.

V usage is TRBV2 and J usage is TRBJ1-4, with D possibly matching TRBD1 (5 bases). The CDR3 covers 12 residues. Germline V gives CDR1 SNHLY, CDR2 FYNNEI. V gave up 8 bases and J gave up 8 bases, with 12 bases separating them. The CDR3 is CASGSYREKLFF. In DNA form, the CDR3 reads TGTGCCAGCGGATCCTACAGGGAAAAACTGTTTTTT. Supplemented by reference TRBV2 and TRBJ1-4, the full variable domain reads EPEVTQTPSHQVTQMGQEVILRCVPISNHLYFYWYRQILGQKVEFLVSFYNNEISEKSEIFDDQFSVERPDGSNFTLKIRSTKLEDSAMYFCASGSYREKLFFGSGTQLSVL.

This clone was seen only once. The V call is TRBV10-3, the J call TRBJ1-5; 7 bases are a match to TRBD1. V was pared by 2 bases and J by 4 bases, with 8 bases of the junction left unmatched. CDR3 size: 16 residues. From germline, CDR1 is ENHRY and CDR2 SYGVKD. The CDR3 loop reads CAISETGTAQNQPQHF. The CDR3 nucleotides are TGTGCCATCAGTGAGACGGGGACAGCCCAAAATCAGCCCCAGCATTTT.

CDR3 DNA: TGTGCCAGCAGCTCCCCCCTGGGCAGAACTAGCACAGATACGCAGTATTTT. Amino acid sequence: CASSSPLGRTSTDTQYF. V gene TRBV11-2 combines with J gene TRBJ2-3; D is unresolved. Germline loops: CDR1 SGHAT, CDR2 FQNNGV. CDR3 size: 17 residues. V was cut by 4 bases and J by 0 bases, with 17 bases left in between.

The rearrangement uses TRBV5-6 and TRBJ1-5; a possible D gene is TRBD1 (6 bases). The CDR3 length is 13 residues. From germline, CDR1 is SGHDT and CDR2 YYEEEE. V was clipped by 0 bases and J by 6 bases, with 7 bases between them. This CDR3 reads CASSLAQGQPQHF. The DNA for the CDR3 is TGTGCCAGCAGCTTGGCACAGGGTCAGCCCCAGCATTTT.

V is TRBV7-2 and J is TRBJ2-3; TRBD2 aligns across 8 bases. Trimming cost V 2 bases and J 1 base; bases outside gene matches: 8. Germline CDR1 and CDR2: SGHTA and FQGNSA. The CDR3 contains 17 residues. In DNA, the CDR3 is TGTGCCAGCAGCTTACTTACTAGCGGCGACGGCACAGATACGCAGTATTTT. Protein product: CASSLLTSGDGTDTQYF.

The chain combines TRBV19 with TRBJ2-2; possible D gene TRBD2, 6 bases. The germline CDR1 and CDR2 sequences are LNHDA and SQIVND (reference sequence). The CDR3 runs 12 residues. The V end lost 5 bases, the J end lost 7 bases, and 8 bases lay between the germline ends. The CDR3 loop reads CASSFGSGELFF. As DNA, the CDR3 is TGTGCCAGTAGTTTCGGGAGCGGGGAGCTGTTTTTT.

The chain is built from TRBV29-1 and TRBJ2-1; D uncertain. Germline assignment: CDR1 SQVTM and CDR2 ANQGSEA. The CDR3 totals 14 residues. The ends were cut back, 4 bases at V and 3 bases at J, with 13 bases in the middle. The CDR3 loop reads CSVATGAYYNEQFF. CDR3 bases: TGCAGCGTTGCTACTGGAGCCTACTACAATGAGCAGTTCTTC.

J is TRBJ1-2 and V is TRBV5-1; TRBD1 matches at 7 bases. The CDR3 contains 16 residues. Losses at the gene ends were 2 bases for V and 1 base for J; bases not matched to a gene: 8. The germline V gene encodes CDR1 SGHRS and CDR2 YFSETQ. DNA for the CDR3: TGCGCCAGCAGCTTTAGGCCGGGACAGAATAACTATGGCTACACCTTC. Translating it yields CASSFRPGQNNYGYTF.

The CDR3: CASSKGPREAFF. The CDR3 DNA reads as TGTGCCAGCAGTAAGGGCCCACGGGAAGCTTTCTTT. J is TRBJ1-1 and V is TRBV6-1, with D unresolved. Trimming took off 5 bases at V and 8 bases at J, with 12 bases between the two ends. This CDR3 contains 12 residues. The germline gives CDR1 MNHNS, CDR2 SASEGT.

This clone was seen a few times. The CDR3, as DNA: TGTGCCATCGGAGTCAAAACAGATACGCAGTATTTT. This codes for CAIGVKTDTQYF. The J gene is TRBJ2-3, the V gene TRBV10-3; D remains ambiguous. The CDR3 spans 12 residues. CDR1 ENHRY and CDR2 SYGVKD come from the germline V gene. The V and J ends lost 8 bases and 3 bases respectively, with 9 bases between them.

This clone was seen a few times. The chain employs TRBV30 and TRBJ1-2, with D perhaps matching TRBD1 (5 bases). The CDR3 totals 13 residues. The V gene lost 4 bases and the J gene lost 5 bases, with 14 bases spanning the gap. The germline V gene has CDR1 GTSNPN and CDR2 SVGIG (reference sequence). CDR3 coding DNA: TGTGCCTGGATCCCCGACAGAAGGTATGGCTACACCTTC. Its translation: CAWIPDRRYGYTF.

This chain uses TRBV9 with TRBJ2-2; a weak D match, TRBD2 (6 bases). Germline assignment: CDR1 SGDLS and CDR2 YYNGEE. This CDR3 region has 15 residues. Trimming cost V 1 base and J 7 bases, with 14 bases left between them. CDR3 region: CASSVYASEVGELFF. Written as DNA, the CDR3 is TGTGCCAGCAGCGTATATGCTAGCGAGGTCGGGGAGCTGTTTTTT.